These 26 T cell receptor beta chains were sequenced from one sample in a study of control samples from healthy donors and cancer patients. Method: immunoSEQ multiplex PCR; TCRdb's copy keeps in-frame clones and lacks some. The sample has 100,000 to 150,000 clones; almost 95% are singletons. The sample was PBMCs. All receptors derive from a man aged 80 or over with head and neck cancer.

V gene TRBV10-3 combines with J gene TRBJ2-7; TRBD2 aligns across 10 bases. Germline CDR1 ENHRY, CDR2 SYGVKD. The CDR3 covers 14 residues. Trimming took 8 bases from V and 3 from J; bases not matched to a gene: 7. Written as DNA, the CDR3 is TGTGCCATCGGAGCGGGGGGGTTAGGCTACGAGCAGTACTTC. Protein sequence: CAIGAGGLGYEQYF.

This clone was seen just once. CDR3 region: CASSQADRGRNYNEQFF. In nucleotides, the CDR3 is TGTGCCAGCAGCCAAGCGGACAGGGGGCGAAACTACAATGAGCAGTTCTTC. V and J are TRBV3-1 (or the pseudogene TRBV3-2) and TRBJ2-1; TRBD1 agrees at 11 bases. Germline trimming cut 1 base from V and 3 bases from J; bases unmatched to any gene: 5. The germline CDR1 and CDR2 sequences are LGHDT and YNNKEL (reference sequence). The CDR3 has 17 residues.

V and J are TRBV10-2 and TRBJ2-3; D is unresolved. There are 14 residues in the CDR3. CDR1 is WSHSY, CDR2 SAAADI, per germline. Trimming left V 7 bases short and J 3 bases short, with 14 bases between. CDR3: CASTSSSRTDTQYF. Here the CDR3 DNA reads TGCGCCAGCACCTCGAGTAGCCGGACAGATACGCAGTATTTT.

This chain uses TRBV27 with TRBJ1-1; 9 positions match TRBD1. V shed 6 bases, J shed 2 bases, and the junction held 4 bases outside the gene matches. Germline V gene lookup returns CDR1 MNHEY and CDR2 SMNVEV (reference sequence). This CDR3 region has 14 residues. CDR3: CASSRTGVNTEAFF. CDR3 in DNA: TGTGCCAGCAGCAGGACAGGGGTAAACACTGAAGCTTTCTTT.

This rearrangement joins TRBV19 to TRBJ1-1, with D possibly TRBD1 on 5 matching bases. V lost 8 bases and J 1 base, leaving 17 bases between the germline ends. Germline V gene data show CDR1 as LNHDA and CDR2 as SQIVND (reference sequence). The CDR3 extends over 15 amino acids. The CDR3 nucleotides are TGTGCCAGTTCCAGGGCCCTTAAATCGAACACTGAAGCTTTCTTT. It specifies CASSRALKSNTEAFF.

A single count supports this clone. This rearrangement joins TRBV5-1 to TRBJ2-4, with 8 bases fitting TRBD1. The CDR3 totals 17 residues. V was clipped by 7 bases and J by 0 bases; unmatched bases: 12. The germline V gene has CDR1 SGHRS and CDR2 YFSETQ. Here the CDR3 reads CASSGTGRTLAKNIQYF. For the CDR3, the DNA is TGCGCCAGCTCCGGGACAGGCCGTACACTAGCCAAAAACATTCAGTACTTC.

The chain links TRBV19 to TRBJ2-5, with 7 bases aligning to TRBD1. The CDR3 loop spans 14 amino acids. The V gene end was trimmed by 5 bases and the J gene end by 7 bases; junction bases not matched to a gene: 10. Germline CDR1 reads LNHDA; CDR2 reads SQIVND (reference sequence). CDR3 residues: CASSLGTVGWTQYF. The DNA for the CDR3 is TGTGCCAGTAGTCTCGGGACAGTTGGGTGGACCCAGTACTTC.

The V gene is TRBV12-1, the J gene TRBJ1-4. TRBV12-1 is tagged as a pseudogene. The CDR3 is made up of 16 amino acids. The CDR3 region has the DNA TGTGCCAGCAGCTCGGCCCCGGGGGTGGCTAATGAAAAACTGTTTTTT. Its protein is CASSSAPGVANEKLFF.

The chain joins TRBV3-1 (or the pseudogene TRBV3-2) to TRBJ1-5, with TRBD1 matching 9 bases. J gave up 4 bases and V 4 bases, and 2 bases lay outside the gene matches. Germline assignment: CDR1 LGHDT and CDR2 YNNKEL (reference sequence). The CDR3 covers 14 residues. The CDR3 nucleotides are TGTGCCAGCAGCCCGACAGGGGGGAATCAGCCCCAGCATTTT. It codes for CASSPTGGNQPQHF.

The V and J genes are TRBV5-1 and TRBJ1-2; the D gene is possibly TRBD1 (5 bases). CDR3 length: 17 amino acids. V lost 0 bases and J lost 4, with 19 bases in between. The germline V gene encodes CDR1 SGHRS and CDR2 YFSETQ. CDR3 residues: CASSLAGSQGSFYGYTF. CDR3 nucleotide sequence: TGCGCCAGCAGCTTGGCAGGATCTCAGGGATCTTTCTATGGCTACACCTTC.

The gene calls are TRBV5-1 and TRBJ1-3; no reliable D call. This CDR3 contains 14 residues. The germline V gene has CDR1 SGHRS and CDR2 YFSETQ. Deletions cut 4 bases from V and 4 bases from J, with 12 bases between. This CDR3 reads CASSLSLYGNTIYF. As DNA, the CDR3 is TGCGCCAGCAGCCTGTCTCTGTACGGAAACACCATATATTTT.

The J gene is TRBJ1-1, the V gene TRBV19; D unresolved. The V gene's germline CDR1 is LNHDA and CDR2 SQIVND (reference sequence). The CDR3 has 13 amino acids. Trimming removed 5 bases at V and 6 bases at J, with 13 bases between. The CDR3 is CASSFGHRAEAFF. CDR3 DNA: TGTGCCAGTAGTTTTGGCCATCGGGCTGAAGCTTTCTTT. Supplemented by reference TRBV19 and TRBJ1-1, the full variable domain reads DGGITQSPKYLFRKEGQNVTLSCEQNLNHDAMYWYRQDPGQGLRLIYYSQIVNDFQKGDIAEGYSVSREKKESFPLTVTSAQKNPTAFYLCASSFGHRAEAFFGQGTRLTVV.

V is TRBV5-1 and J is TRBJ1-2; possibly TRBD1 for D (5 bases). The V gene lost 3 bases and the J gene lost 7 bases, with 16 bases spanning the gap. The CDR3 spans 14 residues. Germline assignment: CDR1 SGHRS and CDR2 YFSETQ. CDR3 in DNA: TGCGCCAGCAGCTCCTTTAGGGAGGGGCTTGGCTACACCTTC. It specifies CASSSFREGLGYTF.

The V call is TRBV5-1, the J call TRBJ1-2, with 7 bases aligning to TRBD1. CDR3 size: 15 residues. Per germline, CDR1 SGHRS and CDR2 YFSETQ. The ends lost 0 bases at V and 6 bases at J; junction bases unmatched: 8. CDR3 sequence: CASSLGTGVGDGYTF. The CDR3 DNA sequence: TGCGCCAGCAGCTTGGGGACAGGCGTCGGGGATGGCTACACCTTC.

This chain uses TRBV5-1 with TRBJ2-5; maybe TRBD2 (5 bases). Looked up from germline, CDR1 is SGHRS and CDR2 is YFSETQ. The CDR3 is made up of 13 amino acids. The ends were cut back, 2 bases at V and 5 bases at J, with 10 bases in the middle. DNA for the CDR3: TGCGCCAGCAGCTTTTCTTCGGGGGAGACCCAGTACTTC. Protein product: CASSFSSGETQYF.

The chain uses TRBV11-2 and TRBJ1-2, with D uncertain. The CDR3 runs 14 residues. Per germline, CDR1 SGHAT and CDR2 FQNNGV. Trimming removed 5 bases at V and 1 base at J, with 11 bases between. The CDR3 reads CASSSDILNYGYTF. The DNA for the CDR3 is TGTGCCAGCAGCAGTGACATACTTAACTATGGCTACACCTTC. The complete variable domain, with remaining parts taken from reference TRBV11-2 and TRBJ1-2, reads EAGVAQSPRYKIIEKRQSVAFWCNPISGHATLYWYQQILGQGPKLLIQFQNNGVVDDSQLPKDRFSAERLKGVDSTLKIQPAKLEDSAVYLCASSSDILNYGYTFGSGTRLTVV.

The chain employs TRBV5-5 and TRBJ2-3; no clear D gene. Germline loops: CDR1 SGHKS, CDR2 YYEKEE (reference sequence). Trimming took 5 bases from V and 2 from J, leaving 15 bases between them. CDR3 length: 15 amino acids. CDR3 coding DNA: TGTGCCAGCAGGCCCGGTGCCGGAAACACAGATACGCAGTATTTT. Translating gives CASRPGAGNTDTQYF.

This clone was observed a single time. The CDR3 spells CATGLAGGTGMYNEQFF. Written as DNA, the CDR3 is TGTGCCACCGGACTAGCGGGAGGGACCGGGATGTACAATGAGCAGTTCTTC. V is TRBV3-1 (or the pseudogene TRBV3-2) and J is TRBJ2-1; 15 nucleotides align to TRBD2. With V trimmed by 10 bases and J by 4 bases, 11 bases remained unmatched. CDR3 length: 17 amino acids. Germline CDR1 LGHDT, CDR2 YNNKEL (reference sequence).

DNA of the CDR3: TGTGCCAGCAGGGTGGACAGGGTTGCTGGAAACACCATATATTTT. As protein: CASRVDRVAGNTIYF. This sequence joins TRBV2 and TRBJ1-3; TRBD1 aligns across 8 bases. The V segment lost 6 bases and the J segment 2 bases; nucleotides outside the gene matches: 6. Per germline, CDR1 SNHLY and CDR2 FYNNEI. The length of the CDR3 is 15 residues.

V is TRBV4-2 and J is TRBJ2-5, with unresolved D. Germline CDR1 reads LGHNA; CDR2 reads YNFKEQ. With 0 bases removed from V and 2 bases from J, the gap between germline ends came to 10 bases. CDR3 size: 15 residues. CDR3: CASSQDRQIQETQYF. The CDR3 region has the DNA TGTGCCAGCAGCCAAGATCGGCAGATACAAGAGACCCAGTACTTC.

The chain employs TRBV5-1 and TRBJ2-6; D gene ambiguous. Germline CDR1 reads SGHRS; CDR2 reads YFSETQ. V lost 4 bases to trimming and J lost 0 bases, with 11 bases between them. The CDR3 is 16 amino acids. The CDR3 bases are TGCGCCAGCAGCGCAAGACGGAGCTCTGGGGCCAACGTCCTGACTTTC. As protein: CASSARRSSGANVLTF.

The rearrangement uses TRBV30 and TRBJ2-3, with D maybe TRBD2 (6 bases). The length of the CDR3 is 16 residues. The ends were cut back, 1 base at V and 0 bases at J, with 14 bases in the middle. Per germline, CDR1 GTSNPN and CDR2 SVGIG (reference sequence). The chain's CDR3 is CAWSEGTLASTDTQYF. The DNA of the CDR3 is TGTGCCTGGAGTGAAGGGACTCTCGCTAGCACAGATACGCAGTATTTT.

The rearrangement uses TRBV19 and TRBJ2-5, with D perhaps given as TRBD1 or TRBD2 (6 bases each). Looked up from germline, CDR1 is LNHDA and CDR2 is SQIVND (reference sequence). Trimming cost V 3 bases and J 1 base, with 12 bases left between them. The CDR3 is made up of 15 amino acids. The CDR3 DNA is TGTGCCAGTAGTATTAGGCGGGACACCCAAGAGACCCAGTACTTC. Translating gives CASSIRRDTQETQYF.

The rearrangement uses TRBV15 and TRBJ2-7; D gene unclear. This CDR3 is built from 14 residues. The germline gives CDR1 LNHNV, CDR2 YYDKDF (reference sequence). The V and J ends lost 7 bases and 2 bases respectively, with 15 bases between them. The DNA for the CDR3 is TGTGCCACCACCTCCGGCGCGGTAGCCTACGAGCAGTACTTC. It is translated as CATTSGAVAYEQYF.

J is TRBJ2-3 and V is TRBV24-1, with TRBD2 matching over 8 bases. Trimming cost V 4 bases and J 2 bases; bases outside gene matches: 4. This CDR3 region has 15 residues. Germline V lookup: CDR1 KGHDR, CDR2 SFDVKD. This CDR3 is CATSDYGGDTDTQYF. The CDR3 DNA is TGTGCCACCAGTGACTACGGGGGGGACACAGATACGCAGTATTTT.

The V gene is TRBV14, the J gene TRBJ2-5; possible D gene TRBD1, 5 bases. Germline V lookup: CDR1 SGHDN, CDR2 FVKESK. The CDR3 has 18 amino acids. The V end was cut by 3 bases, the J end by 2 bases, with 22 bases between. The CDR3 bases are TGTGCCAGCAGCCATTGGGGCCTGGAAGACAATATGCAAGAGACCCAGTACTTC. This codes for CASSHWGLEDNMQETQYF.